Included here is one T cell receptor (beta chain) sequence, with context. Its cognate antigen has yet to be identified. One base away there is no much larger clone; base qualities are not given. The data originate from a study of cytomegalovirus exposure and HLA in healthy donors (dated by TCRdb to 2015 to 2018). About the full investigation: An earlier analysis of roughly 630 of the donors reported 250 to 300 Gb of sequence data and some 100 million unique TCR beta sequences from about 179 million T cells. Roughly 300 gigabases of sequencing data and approximately 80 million unique TCR sequences were included in an early release covering about 620 HLA-typed donors. Among the approximately 400 genotyped donors, more than 70% belonged to the genetic ancestry cluster associated with self-reported Caucasian donors. The study aimed to test whether cataloging public T cell receptors could reveal signatures of past pathogen exposure. The T cell repertoires of around 670 subjects were profiled by immunosequencing and related to cytomegalovirus serostatus. A separate validation cohort of about 110 different subjects was used in addition to the roughly 670-subject first cohort. The study combined high-throughput TCR immunosequencing, statistical association of individual TCRs with disease status, and machine learning to predict cytomegalovirus infection status. A later analysis re-examined previously published TCR beta repertoires from over 500 donors and added high-resolution HLA genotyping to investigate patterns of TCR occurrence. Rather than using new phenotypic data, the later analysis identified candidate immune exposures from TCR beta sequences and from how often those sequences occurred across donors. In an earlier analysis of 500 to 650 of the donors, high-throughput TCR beta sequencing was used to judge whether each TCR beta V gene segment behaved as functional or pseudogenic. Donor age, sex, ethnicity and CMV serostatus were collected together with the repertoire data. Genome-wide SNP genotypes for about 65% of the roughly 670 donors were used in a later genetic analysis, which treated that subset as a discovery cohort. All discovery cohort repertoires had been generated using a single sequencing platform. Both class I and class II loci were covered by HLA typing, at four-digit resolution. Typing coverage varied by locus: roughly 629-630 donors for A, B, C, DRB1 and DQB1; under 550 for DQA1; more than 600 for DPA1; roughly 450 for DPB1. Four or five DR-DQ haplotypes were handled as single units for association and clustering because linkage in the cohort was strong. Among around 400 genotyped donors of the cohort, an average of approximately 230,000 unique TCR beta nucleotide sequences were sequenced per donor, approximately 20% of them non-productive.

In total, approximately 700 healthy bone marrow donors made up the cohort. At the time of sampling, every cohort member was nominally healthy, though immune exposures that went unrecorded were likely present. The donor tested CMV seronegative, placing the donor among the 300 to 400 seronegative members of the cohort. A peripheral blood sample was collected from each donor, and TCR beta sequencing was performed on peripheral blood mononuclear cells. Genomic DNA extraction from the blood cell samples was performed with the Qiagen DNeasy Blood Extraction Kit. Library preparation used the immunoSEQ multiplex PCR assay. The multiplex PCR relied on a mix of 60 forward primers for TCR Vbeta segments and 13 reverse primers for TCR Jbeta segments. Amplification of the CDR3 region of rearranged TCR beta genes was performed with a multiplex PCR assay on genomic DNA. On the Illumina HiSeq System, the amplified TCR beta libraries were sequenced as 87-base-pair reads. The original methods were these. A later analysis tallied 75 million to 95 million unique TCR beta chains across the approximately 670 repertoires, and around 10 million of those chains were shared by two or more donors. A nearest-neighbor algorithm error-corrected the raw reads and collapsed the reads into unique sequences, merging closely related sequences to remove PCR and sequencing errors. V, D and J gene segments were assigned by aligning CDR3 sequences to IMGT reference sequences. For a sequence to be retained, at least a six-nucleotide match to both a V gene segment and a J gene segment was required. A rearrangement was called productive if the CDR3 had no stop codons and remained in frame with V and J, and every other rearrangement was called non-productive. CDR3 was defined by IMGT convention, running from the second conserved V-encoded cysteine to the conserved J-encoded phenylalanine. Sequences without an unambiguous match to a single V gene segment were excluded from the earlier analysis of approximately 560 of the donors. In an earlier analysis of several hundred of the donors, V segments were called functional above 56.7% productive rearrangements and were called segregating when the between-donor standard deviation exceeded 5%. A statistical classification framework was built to diagnose cytomegalovirus status from the catalog of TCR beta chain sequences. In a later analysis, TCR nucleotide sequences were compared against IMGT/GENE-DB human TR gene sequences so that V and J genes could be assigned. In a later analysis, CDR3 sequences and most-parsimonious VDJ recombination scenarios were assigned using the TCRdist pipeline. A later analysis defined each TCR beta chain by its CDR3 amino acid sequence plus V-gene family, and excluded reads lacking a unique V-gene family. As a way to deal with suspected cross-contamination and a sequencing artifact, a later analysis dropped more than 500 nucleotide sequences that were highly shared and had low generation probability. In a later analysis, a clonal expansion index was calculated for each public chain from normalized within-repertoire ranks of inferred template counts. A later analysis computed generation probabilities with a VDJ recombination model fitted to out-of-frame rearrangements, and checked the results against IGoR. In a later analysis, TCR-TCR, TCR-HLA and TCR-CMV co-occurrence was scored with hypergeometric tests, and a repertoire-size bias correction was applied to TCR pairs. A later analysis estimated false discovery rates by permuting HLA or CMV assignments 20 times. In a later analysis, co-occurring TCRs were grouped using DBSCAN, and TCRdist sequence similarity was added for clustering within HLA-allele-positive subsets. Co-occurrence clustering excluded repertoires with fewer than 30,000 or more than 120,000 public chains, plus five with anomalous nucleotide sharing. The table was pulled from immuneACCESS by TCRdb, which kept in-frame rearrangements only. Such tables lose some clones; where checked, under half of the loss comes from unresolved V genes, and the rest has no known cause. V and J calls and clone size are those listed in that table; D and trimming were worked out from the DNA. The sample table shows some 180,000 clones, and approximately 85% are seen once. The ten largest clones add up to about 2.5% of the sample.

The CDR3 contains 15 residues, cysteine and phenylalanine counted. The entry retains the CDR3 DNA only, 45 bases that are in frame from base 1. V is cut by 3 bases and J by 7 bases, and the space between the germline ends is 17 bases. The germline V gene gives CDR1 as MRHNA and CDR2 as SNTAGT. Broader findings and caveats from the paper: Sequencing depth was assumed to be roughly uniform across donors in the presence/absence analyses, though that assumption may not hold. Specific HLA alleles were associated with roughly 17,000 TCR beta sequences at a false discovery rate of 0.05 in a later analysis. In the study, around 150 TCR beta chains were listed as associated with cytomegalovirus. A later analysis found that HLA-associated TCR beta chains were more clonally expanded and had lower generation probabilities than equally common non-associated chains. A further reported finding was that TCR beta sequences accurately predicted the HLA-A and HLA-B alleles for most subjects in the first cohort. In a later analysis, most CMV-associated TCR beta chains were found to appear HLA-restricted, with HLA associations seemingly driven largely by CMV exposure. The classifier was reported to diagnose cytomegalovirus status with high specificity and sensitivity in both the original cohort and the validation cohort. An earlier analysis of approximately 540 of the donors showed that most TCR beta V segments appeared in productive rearrangements either about 87% or about 30% of the time, which broadly matched IMGT annotations. Only TCR beta chains were sequenced in this cohort, and the absence of alpha or paired-chain data limited detectable features. A cluster of highly shared sequence variants was judged likely to be a technical artifact of the sequencing pipeline. A later genetic analysis associated a missense DCLRE1C variant with V-gene and J-gene trimming of TCR beta chains, and an independent cohort replicated the association. Immune exposure information for the cohort was limited to CMV serostatus. In a later analysis, the rate of TCR association differed among HLA loci, with DRB1 alleles having the most associated TCRs and HLA-C alleles having the fewest. Most TCR sequences were observed very rarely across donors, whereas some public TCRs were present in many individuals. The authors suggested that the approach could potentially be generalized to other disease states and immunological phenotypes. Correlated functional status among segregating V segments might be attributable to linkage disequilibrium, but an unknown experimental factor could not be ruled out. Strong co-occurrence of HLA alleles, especially DR and DQ, made assigning TCR associations to individual alleles difficult. Some IMGT-functional V segments, including TRBV6-2 and TRBV6-3, could not be told apart with the 87-base-pair reads, so those segments were excluded. In vitro tests confirmed that three of the cytomegalovirus-associated TCR beta chains recognize cytomegalovirus antigens. Compared with the approximately 670-donor mean, donors in an Asian-associated ancestry cluster had fewer N-insertions in productive TCRs, according to a later genetic analysis. Because HLA typing was missing for some donors at each locus, association tests included only the typed subset. According to a later analysis, parvovirus B19, influenza, CMV and Epstein-Barr virus appeared linked to several top co-occurrence clusters. The earlier analysis of 587 of the donors excluded 15 to 20 rarely observed V segments, including chromosome 9 orphons, because counts were too low.

The TCR originated in a woman in her fifties or sixties in good health and CMV-seronegative. The rearrangement combines TRBV6-4 with TRBJ2-3, with TRBD2 tentatively as D gene (6 bases match). Input material: PBMCs. The CDR3 amino acid sequence is: CASSEVGGLANTQYF. The base sequence is TGTGCCAGCAGTGAGGTTGGGGGACTGGCTAATACGCAGTATTTT.